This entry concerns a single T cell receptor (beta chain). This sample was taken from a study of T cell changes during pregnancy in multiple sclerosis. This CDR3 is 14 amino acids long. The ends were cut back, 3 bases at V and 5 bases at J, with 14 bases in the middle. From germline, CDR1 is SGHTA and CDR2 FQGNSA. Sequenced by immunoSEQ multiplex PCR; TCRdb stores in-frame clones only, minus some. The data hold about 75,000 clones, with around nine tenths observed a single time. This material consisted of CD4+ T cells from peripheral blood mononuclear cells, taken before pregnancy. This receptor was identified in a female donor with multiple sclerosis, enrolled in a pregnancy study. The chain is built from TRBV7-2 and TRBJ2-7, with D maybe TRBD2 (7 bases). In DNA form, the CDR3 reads TGTGCCAGCAGCTTCGGCGGGGGCGGACACGAGCAGTACTTC. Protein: CASSFGGGGHEQYF.